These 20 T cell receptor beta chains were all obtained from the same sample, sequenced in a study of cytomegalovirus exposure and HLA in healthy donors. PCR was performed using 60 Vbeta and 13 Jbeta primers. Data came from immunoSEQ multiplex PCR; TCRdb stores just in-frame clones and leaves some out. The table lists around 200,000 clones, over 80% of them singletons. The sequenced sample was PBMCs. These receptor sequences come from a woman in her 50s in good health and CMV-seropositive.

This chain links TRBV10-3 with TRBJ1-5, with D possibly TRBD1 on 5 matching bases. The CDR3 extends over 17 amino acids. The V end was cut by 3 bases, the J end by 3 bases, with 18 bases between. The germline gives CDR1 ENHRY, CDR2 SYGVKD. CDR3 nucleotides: TGTGCCATCAGTGATTTAGGGCAGGGCCCTCTCAATCAGCCCCAGCATTTT. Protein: CAISDLGQGPLNQPQHF.

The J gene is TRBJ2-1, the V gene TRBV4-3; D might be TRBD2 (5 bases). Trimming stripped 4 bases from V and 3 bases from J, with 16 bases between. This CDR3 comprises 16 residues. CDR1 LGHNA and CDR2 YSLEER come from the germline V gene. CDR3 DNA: TGCGCCAGCAGCCCCCGACTAAGCGGCGACTACAATGAGCAGTTCTTC. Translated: CASSPRLSGDYNEQFF.

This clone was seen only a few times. The CDR3 here is CASSLAGGASYEQYF. Here the CDR3 DNA reads TGTGCCAGCAGCCTGGCGGGGGGGGCATCCTACGAGCAGTACTTC. The chain couples TRBV28 to TRBJ2-7, with 9 bases aligning to TRBD2. V was clipped by 6 bases and J by 1 base; unmatched bases: 7. The CDR3 consists of 15 residues. Germline lookup yields CDR1 MDHEN and CDR2 SYDVKM.

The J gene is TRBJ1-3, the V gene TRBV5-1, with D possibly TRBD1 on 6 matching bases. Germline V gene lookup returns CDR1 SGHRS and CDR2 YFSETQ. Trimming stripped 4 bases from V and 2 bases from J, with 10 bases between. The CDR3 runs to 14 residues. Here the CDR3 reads CASSPNRAGNTIYF. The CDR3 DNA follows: TGCGCCAGCAGCCCTAACAGGGCTGGAAACACCATATATTTT.

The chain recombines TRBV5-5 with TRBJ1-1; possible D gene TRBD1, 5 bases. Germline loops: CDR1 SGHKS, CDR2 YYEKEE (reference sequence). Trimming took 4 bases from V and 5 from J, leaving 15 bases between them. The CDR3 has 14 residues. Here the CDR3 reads CASSTAWGWTEAFF. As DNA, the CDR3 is TGTGCCAGCAGCACAGCTTGGGGCTGGACTGAAGCTTTCTTT.

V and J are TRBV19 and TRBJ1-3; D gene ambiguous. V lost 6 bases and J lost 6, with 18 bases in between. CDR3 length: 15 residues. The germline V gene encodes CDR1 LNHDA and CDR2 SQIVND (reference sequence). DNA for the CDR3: TGTGCCAGTAGCTTCCGGACGGGGAATATAAACACCATATATTTT. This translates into CASSFRTGNINTIYF.

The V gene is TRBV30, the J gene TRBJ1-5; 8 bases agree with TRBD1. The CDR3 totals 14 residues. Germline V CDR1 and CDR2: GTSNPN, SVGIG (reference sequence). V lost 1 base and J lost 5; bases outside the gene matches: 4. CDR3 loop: CAWSDGTGDQPQHF. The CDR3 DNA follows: TGTGCCTGGAGTGATGGGACAGGCGATCAGCCCCAGCATTTT.

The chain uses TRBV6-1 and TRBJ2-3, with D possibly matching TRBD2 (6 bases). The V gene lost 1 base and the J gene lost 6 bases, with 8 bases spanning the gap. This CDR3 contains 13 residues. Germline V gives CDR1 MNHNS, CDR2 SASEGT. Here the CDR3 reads CASSEGRGDTQYF. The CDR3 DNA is TGTGCCAGCAGTGAAGGTCGGGGGGATACGCAGTATTTT.

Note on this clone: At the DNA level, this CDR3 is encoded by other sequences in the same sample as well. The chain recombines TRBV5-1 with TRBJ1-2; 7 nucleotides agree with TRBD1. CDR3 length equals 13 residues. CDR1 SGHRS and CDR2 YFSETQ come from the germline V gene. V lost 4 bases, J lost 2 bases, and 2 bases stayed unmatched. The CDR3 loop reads CASSPGQNYGYTF. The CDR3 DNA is TGCGCCAGCAGCCCGGGACAGAACTATGGCTACACCTTC.

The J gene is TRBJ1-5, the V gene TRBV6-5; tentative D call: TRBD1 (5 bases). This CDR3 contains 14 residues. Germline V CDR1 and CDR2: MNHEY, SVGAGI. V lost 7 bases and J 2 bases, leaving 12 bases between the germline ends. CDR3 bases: TGTGCCAGCACCGGGGGTTCGGGCAATCAGCCCCAGCATTTT. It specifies CASTGGSGNQPQHF.

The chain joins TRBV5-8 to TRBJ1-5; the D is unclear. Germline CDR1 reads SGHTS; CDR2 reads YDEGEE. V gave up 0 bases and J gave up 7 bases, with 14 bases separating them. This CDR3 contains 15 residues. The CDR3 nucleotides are TGTGCCAGCAGCTTGGCCACGGGGTCCAGCCAGCCCCAGCATTTT. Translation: CASSLATGSSQPQHF.

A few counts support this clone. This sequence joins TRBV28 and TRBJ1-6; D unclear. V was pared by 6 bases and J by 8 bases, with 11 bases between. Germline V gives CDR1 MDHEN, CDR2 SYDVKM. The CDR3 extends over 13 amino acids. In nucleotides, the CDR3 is TGTGCCAGCAGCAAATTTCGCGATTCACCCCTCCACTTT. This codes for CASSKFRDSPLHF.

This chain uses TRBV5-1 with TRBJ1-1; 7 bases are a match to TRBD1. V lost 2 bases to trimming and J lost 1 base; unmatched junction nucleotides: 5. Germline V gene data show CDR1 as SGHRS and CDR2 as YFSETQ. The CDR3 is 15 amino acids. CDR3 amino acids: CASSLVQGQNTEAFF. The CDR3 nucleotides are TGCGCCAGCAGCTTAGTACAGGGGCAGAACACTGAAGCTTTCTTT.

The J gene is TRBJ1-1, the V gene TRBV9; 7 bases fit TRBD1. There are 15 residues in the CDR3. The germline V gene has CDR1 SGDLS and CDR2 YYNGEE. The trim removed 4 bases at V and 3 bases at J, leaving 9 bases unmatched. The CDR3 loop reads CASSFLPGGHTEAFF. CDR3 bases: TGTGCCAGCAGCTTCTTGCCAGGGGGGCACACTGAAGCTTTCTTT.

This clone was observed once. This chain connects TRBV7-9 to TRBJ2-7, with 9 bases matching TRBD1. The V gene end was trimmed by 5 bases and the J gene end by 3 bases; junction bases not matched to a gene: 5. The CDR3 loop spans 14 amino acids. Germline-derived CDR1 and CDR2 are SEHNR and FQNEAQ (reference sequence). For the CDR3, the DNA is TGTGCCAGCAGCGCAGACAGGGGGATCTACGAGCAGTACTTC. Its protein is CASSADRGIYEQYF.

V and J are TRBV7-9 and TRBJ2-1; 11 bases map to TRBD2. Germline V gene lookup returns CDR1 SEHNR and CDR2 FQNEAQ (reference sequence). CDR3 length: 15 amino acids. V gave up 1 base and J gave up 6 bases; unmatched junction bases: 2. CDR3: CASSLGSGGGNEQFF. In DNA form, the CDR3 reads TGTGCCAGCAGCTTAGGTAGCGGGGGGGGCAATGAGCAGTTCTTC.

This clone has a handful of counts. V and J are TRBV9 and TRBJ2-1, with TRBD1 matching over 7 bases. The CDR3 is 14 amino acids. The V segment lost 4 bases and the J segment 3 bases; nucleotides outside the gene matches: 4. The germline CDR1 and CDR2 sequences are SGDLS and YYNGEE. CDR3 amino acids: CASSPRQGYNEQFF. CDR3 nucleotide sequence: TGTGCCAGCAGCCCCCGACAGGGCTACAATGAGCAGTTCTTC.

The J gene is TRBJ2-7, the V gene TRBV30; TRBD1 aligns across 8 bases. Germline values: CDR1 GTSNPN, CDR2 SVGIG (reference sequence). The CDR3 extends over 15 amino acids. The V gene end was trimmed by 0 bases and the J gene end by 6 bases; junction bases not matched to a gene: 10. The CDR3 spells CAWSVSRGLYREQYF. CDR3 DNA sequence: TGTGCCTGGAGTGTAAGCAGGGGGCTGTACCGCGAGCAGTACTTC.

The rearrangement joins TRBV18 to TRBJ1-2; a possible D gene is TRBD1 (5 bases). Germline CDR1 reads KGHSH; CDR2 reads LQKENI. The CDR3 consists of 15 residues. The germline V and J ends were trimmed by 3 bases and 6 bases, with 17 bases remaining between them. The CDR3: CASSPQGIGVDGYTF. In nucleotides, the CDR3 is TGTGCCAGCTCACCTCAGGGAATAGGGGTGGATGGCTACACCTTC.

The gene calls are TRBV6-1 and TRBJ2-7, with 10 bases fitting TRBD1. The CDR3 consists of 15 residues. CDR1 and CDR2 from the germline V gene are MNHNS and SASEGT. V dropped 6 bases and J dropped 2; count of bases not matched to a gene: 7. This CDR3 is CASRASGTGAYEQYF. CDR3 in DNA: TGTGCCAGCAGGGCCTCCGGGACAGGGGCCTACGAGCAGTACTTC.